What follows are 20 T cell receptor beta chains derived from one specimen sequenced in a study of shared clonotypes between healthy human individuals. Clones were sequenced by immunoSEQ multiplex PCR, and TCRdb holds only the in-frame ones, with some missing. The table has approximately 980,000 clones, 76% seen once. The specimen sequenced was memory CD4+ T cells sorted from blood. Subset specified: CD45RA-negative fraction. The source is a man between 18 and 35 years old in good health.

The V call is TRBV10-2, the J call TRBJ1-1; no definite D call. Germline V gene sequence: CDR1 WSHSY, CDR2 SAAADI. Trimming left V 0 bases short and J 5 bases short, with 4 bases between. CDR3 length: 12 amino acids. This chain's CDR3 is CASSESRTEAFF. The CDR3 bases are TGCGCCAGCAGTGAGTCAAGGACTGAAGCTTTCTTT.

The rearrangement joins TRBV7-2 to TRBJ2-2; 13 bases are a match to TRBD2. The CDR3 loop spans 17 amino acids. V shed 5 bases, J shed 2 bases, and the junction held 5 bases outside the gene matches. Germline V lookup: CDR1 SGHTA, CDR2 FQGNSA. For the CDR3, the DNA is TGTGCCAGCAGCCCCCGGACTAGCGGGAGTAACACCGGGGAGCTGTTTTTT. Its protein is CASSPRTSGSNTGELFF.

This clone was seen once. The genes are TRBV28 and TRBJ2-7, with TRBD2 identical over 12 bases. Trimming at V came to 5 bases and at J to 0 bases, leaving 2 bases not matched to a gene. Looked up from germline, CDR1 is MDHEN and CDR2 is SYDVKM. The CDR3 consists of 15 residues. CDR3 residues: CASSMTSGSSYEQYF. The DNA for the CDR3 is TGTGCCAGCAGTATGACTAGCGGGAGCTCCTACGAGCAGTACTTC. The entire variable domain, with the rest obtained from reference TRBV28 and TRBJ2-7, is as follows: DVKVTQSSRYLVKRTGEKVFLECVQDMDHENMFWYRQDPGLGLRLIYFSYDVKMKEKGDIPEGYSVSREKKERFSLILESASTNQTSMYLCASSMTSGSSYEQYFGPGTRLTVT.

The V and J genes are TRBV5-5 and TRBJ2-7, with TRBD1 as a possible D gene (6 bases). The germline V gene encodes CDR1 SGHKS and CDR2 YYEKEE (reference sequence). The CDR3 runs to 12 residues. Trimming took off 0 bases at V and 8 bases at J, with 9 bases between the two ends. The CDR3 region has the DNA TGTGCCAGCAGCTTGGAGGGGGTAAAGCAGTACTTC. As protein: CASSLEGVKQYF.

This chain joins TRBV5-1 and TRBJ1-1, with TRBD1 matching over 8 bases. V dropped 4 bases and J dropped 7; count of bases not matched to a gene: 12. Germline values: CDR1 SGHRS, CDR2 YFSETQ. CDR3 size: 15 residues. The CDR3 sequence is CASSQNRADRGEAFF. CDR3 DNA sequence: TGCGCCAGCAGCCAGAACAGGGCTGACAGGGGTGAAGCTTTCTTT.

CDR3 bases: TGTGCCAGCAGCTTAGGCGCTATTGGGAGTGAGACCCAGTACTTC. Residues: CASSLGAIGSETQYF. The V gene is TRBV11-2, the J gene TRBJ2-5; maybe TRBD2 (5 bases). The length of the CDR3 is 15 residues. Looked up from germline, CDR1 is SGHAT and CDR2 is FQNNGV. The V end was cut by 1 base, the J end by 5 bases, with 14 bases between.

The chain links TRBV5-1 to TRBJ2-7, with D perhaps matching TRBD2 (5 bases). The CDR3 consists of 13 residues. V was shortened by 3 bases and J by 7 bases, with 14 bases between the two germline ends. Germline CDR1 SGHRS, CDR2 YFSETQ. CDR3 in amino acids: CASSSEVSKEQYF. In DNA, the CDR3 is TGCGCCAGCAGCTCGGAGGTATCCAAAGAGCAGTACTTC.

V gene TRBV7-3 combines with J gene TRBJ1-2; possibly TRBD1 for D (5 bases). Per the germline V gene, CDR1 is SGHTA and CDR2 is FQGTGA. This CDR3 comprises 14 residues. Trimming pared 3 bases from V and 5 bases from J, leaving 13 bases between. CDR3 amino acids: CASSFKGRSYGYTF. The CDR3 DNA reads TGTGCCAGCAGCTTTAAGGGACGGTCTTATGGCTACACCTTC.

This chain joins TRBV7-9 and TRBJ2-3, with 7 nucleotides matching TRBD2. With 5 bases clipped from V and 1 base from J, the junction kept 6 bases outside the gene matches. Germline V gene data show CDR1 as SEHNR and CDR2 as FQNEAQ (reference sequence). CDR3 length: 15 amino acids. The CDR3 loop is CASSLRGEGTDTQYF. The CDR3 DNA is TGTGCCAGCAGCCTCCGGGGGGAGGGCACAGATACGCAGTATTTT.

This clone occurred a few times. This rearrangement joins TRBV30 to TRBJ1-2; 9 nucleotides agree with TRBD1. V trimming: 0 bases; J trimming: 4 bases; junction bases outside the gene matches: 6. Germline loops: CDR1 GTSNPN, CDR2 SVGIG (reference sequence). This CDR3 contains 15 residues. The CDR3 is CAWSVGDREGYGYTF. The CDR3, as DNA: TGTGCCTGGAGTGTAGGGGACAGGGAAGGCTATGGCTACACCTTC.

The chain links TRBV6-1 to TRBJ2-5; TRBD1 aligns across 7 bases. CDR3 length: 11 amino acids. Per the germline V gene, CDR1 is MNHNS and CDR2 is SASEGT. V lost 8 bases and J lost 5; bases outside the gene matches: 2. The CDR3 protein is CASRRGETQYF. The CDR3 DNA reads TGTGCCAGCCGCAGGGGGGAGACCCAGTACTTC.

The CDR3 region has the DNA TGTGCCAGCAGCTCTTCGGGACAAACTTCCTACGAGCAGTACTTC. It yields the protein CASSSSGQTSYEQYF. J is TRBJ2-7 and V is TRBV5-4; a weak D match, TRBD1 (6 bases). The CDR3 loop spans 15 amino acids. The V gene's germline CDR1 is SGHNT and CDR2 YYREEE (reference sequence). Trimming pared 3 bases from V and 1 base from J, leaving 14 bases between.

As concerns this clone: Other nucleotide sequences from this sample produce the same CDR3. The CDR3 reads CASSLDYQPQHF. Here the CDR3 DNA reads TGTGCCAGCAGCTTAGACTATCAGCCCCAGCATTTT. V gene TRBV7-9 combines with J gene TRBJ1-5; D is unresolved. The CDR3 spans 12 residues. The germline V and J ends were trimmed by 1 base and 5 bases, with 3 bases remaining between them. CDR1 is SEHNR and CDR2 is FQNEAQ in the germline V gene (reference sequence).

CDR3 in amino acids: CASSEVEVRTDTQYF. The CDR3 DNA reads TGTGCCAGCAGTGAAGTGGAAGTTAGGACAGATACGCAGTATTTT. V usage is TRBV2 and J usage is TRBJ2-3; no firm D call. The ends were cut back, 1 base at V and 3 bases at J, with 11 bases in the middle. This CDR3 has 15 residues. The germline V gene encodes CDR1 SNHLY and CDR2 FYNNEI. The full variable domain, in which reference TRBV2 and TRBJ2-3 provide the parts outside the CDR3, is EPEVTQTPSHQVTQMGQEVILRCVPISNHLYFYWYRQILGQKVEFLVSFYNNEISEKSEIFDDQFSVERPDGSNFTLKIRSTKLEDSAMYFCASSEVEVRTDTQYFGPGTRLTVL.

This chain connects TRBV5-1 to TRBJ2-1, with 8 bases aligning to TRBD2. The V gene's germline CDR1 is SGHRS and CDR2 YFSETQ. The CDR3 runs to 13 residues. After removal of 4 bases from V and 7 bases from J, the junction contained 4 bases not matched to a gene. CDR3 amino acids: CASSPLAGNEQFF. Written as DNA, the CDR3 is TGCGCCAGCAGCCCGTTAGCGGGGAATGAGCAGTTCTTC.

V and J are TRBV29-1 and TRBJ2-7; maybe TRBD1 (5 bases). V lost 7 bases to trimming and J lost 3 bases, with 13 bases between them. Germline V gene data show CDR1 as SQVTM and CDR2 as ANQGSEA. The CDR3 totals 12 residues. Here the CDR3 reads CSASKGIYEQYF. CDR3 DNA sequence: TGCAGCGCCTCGAAGGGGATCTACGAGCAGTACTTC.

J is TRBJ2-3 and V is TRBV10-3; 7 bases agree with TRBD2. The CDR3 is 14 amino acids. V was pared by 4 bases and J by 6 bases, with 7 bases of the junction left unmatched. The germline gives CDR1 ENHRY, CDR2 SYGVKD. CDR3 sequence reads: CAISAAGDVDTQYF. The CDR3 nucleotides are TGTGCCATCAGTGCGGCGGGGGACGTTGATACGCAGTATTTT.

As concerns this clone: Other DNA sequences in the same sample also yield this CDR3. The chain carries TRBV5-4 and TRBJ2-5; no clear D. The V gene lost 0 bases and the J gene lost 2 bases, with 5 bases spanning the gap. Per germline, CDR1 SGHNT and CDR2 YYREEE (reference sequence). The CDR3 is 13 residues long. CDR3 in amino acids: CASSLGLQETQYF. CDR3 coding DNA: TGTGCCAGCAGCTTGGGGCTTCAAGAGACCCAGTACTTC.

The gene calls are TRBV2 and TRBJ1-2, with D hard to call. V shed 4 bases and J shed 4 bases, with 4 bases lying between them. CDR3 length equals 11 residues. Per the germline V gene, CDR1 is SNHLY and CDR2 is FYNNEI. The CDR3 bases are TGTGCCAGCAGTGGGACCTATGGCTACACCTTC. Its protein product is CASSGTYGYTF.

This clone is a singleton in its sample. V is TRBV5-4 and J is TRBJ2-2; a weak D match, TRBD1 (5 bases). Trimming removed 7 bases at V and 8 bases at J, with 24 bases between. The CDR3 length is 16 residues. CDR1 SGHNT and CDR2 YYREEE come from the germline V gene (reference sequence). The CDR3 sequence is CASSADLPGAYGELFF. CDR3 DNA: TGTGCCAGCTCCGCGGACCTCCCTGGGGCTTATGGGGAGCTGTTTTTT.